The 20 T cell receptor beta chains listed next were all sequenced from one sample in a study of blood T cells in healthy people across ages. The authors ran a second PCR of roughly 6 to 11 cycles using a sample-barcoded 5' primer and a J-beta primer mix. In TCRdb, the 5' RACE reads were re-called with MiXCR into one record per CDR3 protein. The sample lists around 1,600,000 distinct CDR3 sequences, approximately 43% seen once, with approximately 4% in the top ten. The sequencing sample was made of blood. The receptor source for this set is a woman aged 18-35 years in good health.

The CDR3 nucleotides read TGTGCCAGCAGCTTAGAAAGGGCTGGGGCCAACGTCCTGACTTTC. It codes for CASSLERAGANVLTF. V and J are TRBV7-2 and TRBJ2-6; D unresolved. This CDR3 spans 15 amino acids. CDR1 SGHTA and CDR2 FQGNSA come from the germline V gene. V shed 1 base and J shed 2 bases, with 6 bases lying between them.

Concerning this clonotype itself: This may be a read error: a much more frequent sequence differs by one nucleotide. This rearrangement joins TRBV2 to TRBJ2-1; D gene ambiguous. CDR1 and CDR2 (germline): SNHLY, FYNNEI. V was pared by 7 bases and J by 5 bases, with 6 bases between. This CDR3 has 11 amino acids. The CDR3 DNA sequence: TGTGCCAGCACCGGAGACAATGAGCAGTTCTTC. Protein sequence: CASTGDNEQFF.

This clonotype was seen more than once but under ten times. The gene calls are TRBV2 and TRBJ2-1; 13 positions match TRBD2. CDR1 is SNHLY, CDR2 FYNNEI, per germline. Trimming cost V 7 bases and J 7 bases; bases outside gene matches: 7. CDR3 length: 15 residues. The CDR3 spells CASTHRTSGGNEQFF. The DNA of the CDR3 is TGTGCCAGCACCCATCGGACTAGCGGGGGAAATGAGCAGTTCTTC.

A few counts support this clonotype. This rearrangement joins TRBV7-9 to TRBJ2-5; D tentatively reads TRBD1 or TRBD2 (5 bases each). This CDR3 is 14 amino acids long. Per the germline V gene, CDR1 is SEHNR and CDR2 is FQNEAQ (reference sequence). V was trimmed by 0 bases and J by 4 bases, leaving 9 bases between them. The CDR3 spells CASSLAMGVETQYF. The CDR3 DNA is TGTGCCAGCAGCTTAGCGATGGGGGTAGAGACCCAGTACTTC.

This chain's CDR3 is CASSQGWTPYNEQFF. In DNA, the CDR3 is TGTGCCAGCAGCCAGGGTTGGACCCCCTACAATGAGCAGTTCTTC. The rearrangement joins TRBV14 to TRBJ2-1, with D unclear. Germline CDR1 and CDR2: SGHDN and FVKESK. V shed 3 bases and J shed 2 bases, with 11 bases lying between them. The CDR3 runs 15 residues. Full variable domain (outside the CDR3, taken from reference TRBV14 and TRBJ2-1): EAGVTQFPSHSVIEKGQTVTLRCDPISGHDNLYWYRRVMGKEIKFLLHFVKESKQDESGMPNNRFLAERTGGTYSTLKVQPAELEDSGVYFCASSQGWTPYNEQFFGPGTRLTVL.

This clonotype came up a few times. The chain uses TRBV4-1 and TRBJ2-7; D might be TRBD1 or TRBD2, each matching 7 bases. This CDR3 contains 16 residues. Germline values: CDR1 MGHRA, CDR2 YSYEKL. V lost 5 bases and J 2 bases, leaving 19 bases between the germline ends. CDR3 nucleotide sequence: TGCGCCAGCAGCTCAGGGGGGGCTCGAGGCACCTACGAGCAGTACTTC. This codes for CASSSGGARGTYEQYF.

J is TRBJ2-7 and V is TRBV7-3; 8 positions agree with TRBD2. The DNA end is a closer match to TRBJ2-5, so the J assignment may be wrong. The CDR3 is 15 amino acids. Germline V lookup: CDR1 SGHTA, CDR2 FQGTGA. CDR3 DNA sequence: TGTGCCAGCAGCTTAAAGGGGCTAGCGGGTGAGACCCAGTACTTC. Its protein is CASSLKGLAGETQYF.

The rearrangement joins TRBV6-2 or TRBV6-3 to TRBJ1-1, with 8 bases lining up with TRBD1. J gave up 8 bases and V 5 bases, and 4 bases lay outside the gene matches. The CDR3 is 12 residues long. The germline V gene has CDR1 MNHEY and CDR2 SVGEGT. The CDR3 loop is CASSRQGPEAFF. CDR3 nucleotides: TGTGCCAGCAGTCGACAGGGGCCAGAAGCTTTCTTT.

This sequence joins TRBV5-4 and TRBJ2-1, with a possible D match to TRBD1 (6 bases). Between the trimmed V and J ends, which lost 6 bases and 7 bases, there was a span of 11 bases. The CDR3 loop spans 12 amino acids. Germline V CDR1 and CDR2: SGHNT, YYREEE (reference sequence). The CDR3 sequence: CASTQGKNEQFF. The CDR3 DNA follows: TGTGCCAGCACCCAGGGGAAGAATGAGCAGTTCTTC.

The chain recombines TRBV20-1 with TRBJ1-2, with D maybe TRBD1 (5 bases). Deletions cut 5 bases from V and 3 bases from J, with 16 bases between. This CDR3 has 14 residues. Germline V CDR1 and CDR2: DFQATT, SNEGSKA (reference sequence). As DNA, the CDR3 is TGCAGTGCTCCCGTAGGGGCGTATTACTATGGCTACACCTTC. This translates into CSAPVGAYYYGYTF.

Ten or more counts support this clonotype. In nucleotides, the CDR3 is TGCGCCAGCAGCCAAGATTTTGGTGGGCTAGCGGCCTCTTTTCTGTACTTC. Amino acid sequence: CASSQDFGGLAASFLYF. The rearrangement joins TRBV4-3 to TRBJ2-5; 7 positions agree with TRBD2. This CDR3 spans 17 amino acids. Germline lookup yields CDR1 LGHNA and CDR2 YSLEER. V was pared by 0 bases and J by 13 bases, with 20 bases of the junction left unmatched.

The chain is built from TRBV7-8 and TRBJ2-4; TRBD1 agrees at 9 bases. Per the germline V gene, CDR1 is SGHVS and CDR2 is FQNEAQ. J was trimmed by 13 bases and V by 1 base; bases with no gene match: 20. This CDR3 contains 18 residues. This CDR3 is CASSLVGPGDRVRNEQYF. CDR3 DNA sequence: TGTGCCAGCAGCTTAGTAGGCCCAGGGGACAGGGTTCGAAATGAGCAGTACTTC.

In DNA, the CDR3 is TGTGCCAGCAGCTTAGTCCTCACTCAAGATACCACCTTC. Amino acids: CASSLVLTQDTTF. V and J are TRBV7-9 and TRBJ1-2; no reliable D call. With 1 base removed from V and 13 bases from J, the gap between germline ends came to 16 bases. The CDR3 sequence is 13 residues long. Germline-derived CDR1 and CDR2 are SEHNR and FQNEAQ (reference sequence).

V gene TRBV29-1 combines with J gene TRBJ1-1, with 8 positions matching TRBD1. Germline values: CDR1 SQVTM, CDR2 ANQGSEA. The CDR3 spans 12 residues. With V trimmed by 4 bases and J by 8 bases, 6 bases remained unmatched. CDR3 protein: CSVGSGGAEAFF. The CDR3 nucleotides are TGCAGCGTTGGATCAGGGGGCGCGGAAGCTTTCTTT. Filled out from reference TRBV29-1 and TRBJ1-1, the complete variable domain reads SAVISQKPSRDICQRGTSLTIQCQVDSQVTMMFWYRQQPGQSLTLIATANQGSEATYESGFVIDKFPISRPNLTFSTLTVSNMSPEDSSIYLCSVGSGGAEAFFGQGTRLTVV.

The chain combines TRBV7-9 with TRBJ2-1; tentatively, D is TRBD1 (5 bases). This CDR3 region has 16 residues. The germline gives CDR1 SEHNR, CDR2 FQNEAQ (reference sequence). The V end lost 1 base, the J end lost 4 bases, and 14 bases lay between the germline ends. The CDR3 reads CASSLVWGPVYNEQFF. As DNA, the CDR3 is TGTGCCAGCAGCTTAGTCTGGGGCCCTGTGTACAATGAGCAGTTCTTC.

DNA for the CDR3: TGTGCCACCTCGAGCGGGGGTTCCTCCTACGAGCAGTACTTC. Translating gives CATSSGGSSYEQYF. The J gene is TRBJ2-7, the V gene TRBV15; 8 bases match TRBD2. J was trimmed by 0 bases and V by 8 bases; bases with no gene match: 6. This CDR3 region has 14 residues. The germline V gene encodes CDR1 LNHNV and CDR2 YYDKDF (reference sequence).

This clonotype was detected a few times. This rearrangement joins TRBV12-3 or TRBV12-4 to TRBJ1-2; TRBD1 matches 7 bases. The V gene end was trimmed by 5 bases and the J gene end by 4 bases; junction bases not matched to a gene: 10. This CDR3 is built from 15 residues. Here the CDR3 reads CASSPRQGWGYGYTF. Here the CDR3 DNA reads TGTGCCAGCAGTCCCCGACAGGGTTGGGGCTATGGCTACACCTTC.

This clonotype was detected a few times. The V gene is TRBV20-1, the J gene TRBJ2-7; 7 bases match TRBD1. J gave up 6 bases and V 0 bases, and 11 bases lay outside the gene matches. Germline V lookup: CDR1 DFQATT, CDR2 SNEGSKA (reference sequence). The CDR3 totals 15 residues. The CDR3 region is CSARDGRQGTGEQYF. CDR3 coding DNA: TGCAGTGCTAGAGATGGGAGACAGGGCACCGGCGAGCAGTACTTC.

V usage is TRBV7-2 and J usage is TRBJ1-3, with D possibly TRBD1 on 6 matching bases. The ends were cut back, 5 bases at V and 4 bases at J, with 15 bases in the middle. Germline assignment: CDR1 SGHTA and CDR2 FQGNSA. There are 15 residues in the CDR3. The CDR3 loop reads CASSLQGTVGNTIYF. CDR3 bases: TGTGCCAGCAGCCTACAGGGAACCGTCGGAAACACCATATATTTT. Based on the CDR3 plus reference TRBV7-2 and TRBJ1-3, the full variable domain is GAGVSQSPSNKVTEKGKDVELRCDPISGHTALYWYRQSLGQGLEFLIYFQGNSAPDKSGLPSDRFSAERTGGSVSTLTIQRTQQEDSAVYLCASSLQGTVGNTIYFGEGSWLTVV.

Concerning this clonotype itself: A read error may account for a junction end that differs from germline. This chain links TRBV7-2 with TRBJ1-6, with D possibly being TRBD1 (5 bases). The V gene's germline CDR1 is SGHTA and CDR2 FQGNSA. This CDR3 has 14 amino acids. The CDR3 spells CASSLTQGGSPPHF. The DNA of the CDR3 is TGTGCCAGCAGCTTAACGCAGGGCGGATCACCCCCCCACTTT. The variable domain in full, completed from reference TRBV7-2 and TRBJ1-6, reads GAGVSQSPSNKVTEKGKDVELRCDPISGHTALYWYRQSLGQGLEFLIYFQGNSAPDKSGLPSDRFSAERTGGSVSTLTIQRTQQEDSAVYLCASSLTQGGSPPHFGNGTRLTVT.